The rows below give T cell receptor beta chains drawn from one sample of a study of T cells expressing NK-cell markers. TCRdb derives one entry per CDR3 protein from the 5' RACE reads, leaving out DNA. In all, the sample yields 400,000 or so distinct CDR3 sequences. Sequenced input: blood T cells: a sorted CD56 or NKG2C T cell subset, CD4+ or CD8+ T cells, or bulk PBMC T cells (not recorded which). Every receptor here comes from a woman in her fifties or sixties in good health. CDR3s include the opening cysteine and the closing phenylalanine or tryptophan.

V,J,CDR3
TRBV11-2,TRBJ2-1,CASSKGLAGTSFF
TRBV15,TRBJ2-3,CATSRETDTQYF
TRBV3-1,TRBJ2-7,CASSQTSGGGKEQYF
TRBV15,TRBJ2-3,CATSRVSATDTQYF
TRBV19,TRBJ2-2,CASRNGGAEGELFF
TRBV7-8,TRBJ2-1,CAGGLAGADEQFF
TRBV20-1,TRBJ2-7,CSASLGQSYEQYF
TRBV15,TRBJ1-1,CATSRQRVAEAFF
TRBV9,TRBJ2-4,CASSVAGGPGAKNIQYF
TRBV29-1,TRBJ2-1,CSVEGTGISYNEQFF
TRBV28,TRBJ1-2,CASSLSGNGYTF
TRBV10-3,TRBJ1-2,CAIGGGQKDHGYTF
TRBV11-3,TRBJ2-1,CASRGGAGGVWNEQFF
TRBV14,TRBJ2-7,CASSELAGSSYEQYF
TRBV7-9,TRBJ2-1,CASRPGAYNEQFF
TRBV5-6,TRBJ2-1,CASSLVGRGHNEQFF
TRBV11-2,TRBJ1-5,CASSLDRTLGPQHF
TRBV20-1,TRBJ2-1,CSAPQSGSSYNEQFF
TRBV15,TRBJ2-1,CATSKAPGLALNEQFF
TRBV7-9,TRBJ2-1,CASSPPQTPSYNEQFF
TRBV12-3/TRBV12-4,TRBJ2-7,CASSWGIDSEQYF
TRBV6-5,TRBJ2-2,CASQGGYTGELFF
TRBV2,TRBJ2-1,CASSEELYNEQFF
TRBV24-1,TRBJ2-1,CATSKPGISDNEQFF
TRBV25-1,TRBJ1-2,CASSATGLYGYTF
TRBV7-2,TRBJ2-5,CASSLVRRGPQETQYF
TRBV2,TRBJ2-1,CASSELAGVFYNEQFF
TRBV2,TRBJ2-3,CASSSNFAKTDTQYF
TRBV12-3/TRBV12-4,TRBJ2-3,CASRAGTDTQYF
TRBV10-3,TRBJ2-4,CAISEGGLATAAKNIQYF
TRBV25-1,TRBJ1-2,CASLGPPPNYGYTF
TRBV6-5,TRBJ2-2,CASSYPSGTKTGELFF
TRBV20-1,TRBJ1-5,CSAYTDRGVNQPQHF
TRBV12-3/TRBV12-4,TRBJ2-3,CASSWDRGIGDTQYF
TRBV12-3/TRBV12-4,TRBJ2-3,CASRGTPRTDTQYF
TRBV15,TRBJ2-5,CATSRDFGGIPYQETQYF
TRBV29-1,TRBJ2-3,CSVGTDRTDTQYF